The 4 T cell receptor beta chains presented below share a single source sample, sequenced in a study of shared clonotypes between healthy human individuals. TCRdb's table, derived via immunoSEQ multiplex PCR, lists solely in-frame clones and lacks some. In the table there are about a million clones, approximately 76% of which are singletons. Sequencing input: memory CD4+ T cells sorted from blood. Specified subset: CD45RA-negative fraction. The receptors here all came from a man aged 18 to 29 in good health.

The chain combines TRBV6-1 with TRBJ1-4, with a weak D call TRBD1 (6 bases). Trimming removed 8 bases at V and 8 bases at J, with 12 bases between. This CDR3 is built from 12 residues. Germline V gene sequence: CDR1 MNHNS, CDR2 SASEGT. CDR3 loop: CASGRGREKLFF. The CDR3 DNA sequence: TGTGCCAGCGGCAGGGGAAGGGAAAAACTGTTTTTT.

A note on this clone: This CDR3 is also generated by other DNA sequences in the sample. The J gene is TRBJ1-2, the V gene TRBV25-1, with 7 bases fitting TRBD1. Trimming removed 3 bases from V and 4 bases from J; junction bases left unmatched: 2. This CDR3 is built from 13 residues. Germline CDR1 and CDR2: MGHDK and SYGVNS. DNA for the CDR3: TGTGCCAGCAGTGACGGGACAGCCTATGGCTACACCTTC. Amino acid sequence: CASSDGTAYGYTF.

J is TRBJ2-3 and V is TRBV11-2; tentatively, D is TRBD1 (7 bases). CDR3 length: 18 residues. CDR1 SGHAT and CDR2 FQNNGV come from the germline V gene. The V end lost 1 base, the J end lost 0 bases, and 17 bases lay between the germline ends. The CDR3 reads CASSLGRGQGISTDTQYF. The CDR3 bases are TGTGCCAGCAGCTTAGGGAGGGGGCAGGGGATAAGCACAGATACGCAGTATTTT.

V gene TRBV27 combines with J gene TRBJ1-6, with D uncertain. This CDR3 has 15 residues. The ends were cut back, 4 bases at V and 9 bases at J, with 16 bases in the middle. Germline V gene data show CDR1 as MNHEY and CDR2 as SMNVEV (reference sequence). The CDR3 nucleotides read TGTGCCAGCAGTTCATCTCGTACTGGGGTTTCACCCCTCCACTTT. It specifies CASSSSRTGVSPLHF.